The next 19 T cell receptor beta chains were all read from a single sample in a study of blood T cell repertoires in COVID-19. The method was immunoSEQ multiplex PCR; TCRdb's version includes in-frame clones alone and lacks a portion of them. Among around 60,000 clones, almost 85% were seen once, and the ten largest hold about 15%. The specimen sequenced was peripheral blood. These receptor sequences come from a man aged 55 to 69 with COVID-19, enrolled during active disease.

The J gene is TRBJ1-2, the V gene TRBV7-9; tentatively, D is TRBD1 (5 bases). The CDR3 has 12 amino acids. V shed 8 bases and J shed 5 bases, with 12 bases lying between them. In germline, CDR1 is SEHNR, CDR2 FQNEAQ (reference sequence). CDR3 amino acids: CASAGAGYGYTF. Here the CDR3 DNA reads TGTGCCAGCGCGGGAGCAGGGTATGGCTACACCTTC.

This sequence joins TRBV11-2 and TRBJ2-7; 8 bases align to TRBD1. Trimming took 7 bases from V and 1 from J; bases not matched to a gene: 6. Germline CDR1 is SGHAT and CDR2 is FQNNGV. This CDR3 has 14 amino acids. The CDR3 reads CASIADRDSYEQYF. The CDR3 region has the DNA TGTGCCAGCATCGCGGACAGGGATTCCTACGAGCAGTACTTC.

In nucleotides, the CDR3 is TGTGCCAGCAGCGCTGACAGGGGCCTTCACTATGGCTACACCTTC. Protein sequence: CASSADRGLHYGYTF. The V and J genes are TRBV7-2 and TRBJ1-2; 8 bases match TRBD1. The V segment lost 5 bases and the J segment 3 bases; nucleotides outside the gene matches: 8. Germline loops: CDR1 SGHTA, CDR2 FQGNSA. The CDR3 loop spans 15 amino acids.

The rearrangement links TRBV5-1 to TRBJ2-2, with TRBD2 identical over 10 bases. Per germline, CDR1 SGHRS and CDR2 YFSETQ. The J segment lost 3 bases and the V segment lost 4 bases, leaving 6 bases of the junction unmatched. The CDR3 loop spans 16 amino acids. CDR3 sequence: CASSGSSGSHTGELFF. CDR3 DNA sequence: TGCGCCAGCAGCGGCTCTAGCGGGAGTCACACCGGGGAGCTGTTTTTT.

This clone was seen a few times. The chain recombines TRBV18 with TRBJ1-3; 9 positions agree with TRBD1. This CDR3 is built from 15 residues. Germline lookup yields CDR1 KGHSH and CDR2 LQKENI. The trim removed 3 bases at V and 7 bases at J, leaving 7 bases unmatched. The CDR3 is CASSPGQGERNTIYF. The CDR3 DNA is TGTGCCAGCTCACCGGGACAGGGTGAACGGAACACCATATATTTT.

The chain couples TRBV4-1 to TRBJ1-1; TRBD1 agrees at 9 bases. The germline gives CDR1 MGHRA, CDR2 YSYEKL. The ends lost 1 base at V and 4 bases at J; junction bases unmatched: 10. The CDR3 totals 17 residues. The CDR3 DNA sequence: TGCGCCAGCAGCCAAGGAGTAGGGACAGGGTATGGCACTGAAGCTTTCTTT. It is translated as CASSQGVGTGYGTEAFF.

The chain employs TRBV30 and TRBJ2-1; 8 positions agree with TRBD2. V lost 2 bases to trimming and J lost 9 bases; unmatched junction nucleotides: 6. Per the germline V gene, CDR1 is GTSNPN and CDR2 is SVGIG (reference sequence). This CDR3 contains 13 residues. Written as DNA, the CDR3 is TGTGCCTGGAGTTGGATAGCGGGGTTTGAGCAGTTCTTC. Its translation: CAWSWIAGFEQFF.

This chain links TRBV6-2 or TRBV6-3 with TRBJ2-5; 7 bases line up with TRBD2. The CDR3 sequence is 17 residues long. Trimming took 4 bases from V and 3 from J; bases not matched to a gene: 14. Germline values: CDR1 MNHEY, CDR2 SVGEGT. This chain's CDR3 is CASSSVHVAGREETQYF. The CDR3 DNA reads as TGTGCCAGCAGTTCCGTTCATGTAGCGGGCAGGGAAGAGACCCAGTACTTC.

The J gene is TRBJ2-7, the V gene TRBV29-1, with D tentatively TRBD1 (5 bases). This CDR3 has 14 amino acids. V was shortened by 2 bases and J by 0 bases, with 11 bases between the two germline ends. Germline V gives CDR1 SQVTM, CDR2 ANQGSEA. CDR3 DNA: TGCAGCGTTGAAAGGGGCGGCCTCTCCTACGAGCAGTACTTC. Amino acid sequence: CSVERGGLSYEQYF.

This chain joins TRBV9 and TRBJ2-7; 7 bases fit TRBD2. V shed 3 bases and J 1 base; nucleotides not matched to a gene: 7. Germline V gene sequence: CDR1 SGDLS, CDR2 YYNGEE. The CDR3 consists of 15 residues. The CDR3 reads CASSALADSSYEQYF. The CDR3 DNA reads TGTGCCAGCAGCGCTCTAGCGGATTCGTCCTACGAGCAGTACTTC.

V usage is TRBV28 and J usage is TRBJ2-3; tentatively, D is TRBD2 (7 bases). The V and J ends lost 6 bases and 4 bases respectively, with 8 bases between them. The CDR3 runs 12 residues. CDR1 and CDR2 from the germline V gene are MDHEN and SYDVKM. The CDR3 nucleotides are TGTGCCAGCAGCGGGGGGCCAGATACGCAGTATTTT. Its protein product is CASSGGPDTQYF.

The chain couples TRBV19 to TRBJ1-1; a weak D match, TRBD1 (5 bases). The CDR3 has 14 residues. The germline V gene has CDR1 LNHDA and CDR2 SQIVND (reference sequence). Trimming removed 10 bases from V and 1 base from J, with 16 bases in between. CDR3 DNA: TGTGCCACCGCGGGACTCCCAGAGAACACTGAAGCTTTCTTT. Amino acids: CATAGLPENTEAFF.

This chain uses TRBV6-6 with TRBJ2-7; TRBD2 agrees at 10 bases. This CDR3 spans 13 amino acids. Germline V lookup: CDR1 MNHNY, CDR2 SVGAGI (reference sequence). The V segment lost 7 bases and the J segment 3 bases; nucleotides outside the gene matches: 3. This CDR3 is CASTLAGGYEQYF. The CDR3 DNA reads as TGTGCCAGCACATTAGCGGGGGGCTACGAGCAGTACTTC.

The V call is TRBV6-5, the J call TRBJ1-4; D not resolved. This CDR3 contains 14 residues. The ends were cut back, 0 bases at V and 8 bases at J, with 10 bases in the middle. The germline V gene encodes CDR1 MNHEY and CDR2 SVGAGI. The DNA of the CDR3 is TGTGCCAGCAGTTACTCGGGCCGGGAGGAAAAACTGTTTTTT. Translating gives CASSYSGREEKLFF.

The rearrangement uses TRBV15 and TRBJ2-5; 13 nucleotides align to TRBD2. The CDR3 has 16 residues. CDR1 and CDR2 from the germline V gene are LNHNV and YYDKDF (reference sequence). Germline trimming cut 3 bases from V and 5 bases from J; bases unmatched to any gene: 6. The CDR3 here is CATSRQLAGGFETQYF. The CDR3 coding sequence is TGTGCCACCAGCAGGCAACTAGCGGGGGGGTTCGAGACCCAGTACTTC.

This sequence joins TRBV20-1 and TRBJ1-1; a possible D gene is TRBD1 (5 bases). The CDR3 sequence is 15 residues long. The germline V gene has CDR1 DFQATT and CDR2 SNEGSKA (reference sequence). Trimming left V 3 bases short and J 1 base short, with 15 bases between. CDR3 loop: CSASKWTQGNTEAFF. In DNA form, the CDR3 reads TGCAGTGCTAGTAAATGGACCCAGGGGAACACTGAAGCTTTCTTT.

V is TRBV6-5 and J is TRBJ1-2; D call uncertain. V gave up 5 bases and J gave up 3 bases, with 13 bases separating them. The CDR3 sequence is 14 residues long. Germline V CDR1 and CDR2: MNHEY, SVGAGI. In DNA, the CDR3 is TGTGCCAGCAGTCCGGGAGATTTTTACTATGGCTACACCTTC. It encodes CASSPGDFYYGYTF.

This chain connects TRBV28 to TRBJ1-6, with a possible D match to TRBD1 (5 bases). CDR1 and CDR2 from the germline V gene are MDHEN and SYDVKM. Trimming shortened V by 5 bases and J by 1 base, and 21 bases separated the two germline ends. CDR3 length: 19 amino acids. The CDR3 spells CASSPASGGFGSYNSPLHF. CDR3 nucleotides: TGTGCCAGCAGTCCCGCATCTGGGGGGTTTGGGTCCTATAATTCACCCCTCCACTTT.

This rearrangement joins TRBV7-3 to TRBJ2-1; TRBD2 aligns across 7 bases. This CDR3 comprises 15 residues. Germline CDR1 reads SGHTA; CDR2 reads FQGTGA. V shed 5 bases and J 5 bases; nucleotides not matched to a gene: 9. The CDR3 loop is CASSPLQRGDNEQFF. CDR3 coding DNA: TGTGCCAGCAGCCCTTTGCAGCGGGGAGACAATGAGCAGTTCTTC.